This T cell receptor (beta chain) was retrieved from a study of blood T cell repertoires in COVID-19. The table lists this clone with many counts. The table came from immunoSEQ multiplex PCR; TCRdb's copy has only in-frame clones and leaves some out. The top ten hold 5.5% of the sample, which has around 200,000 clones, roughly 75% seen once. The source of this sequence is an older woman with acute or convalescent COVID-19. Sequencing was performed on peripheral blood.

CDR3 sequence (DNA): TGTGCCAGCAGCACACAACAGGGTTTTAATTCACCCCTCCACTTT. Protein: CASSTQQGFNSPLHF. The chain is built from TRBV5-5 and TRBJ1-6; possibly TRBD1 for D (6 bases). V lost 4 bases and J 6 bases, leaving 14 bases between the germline ends. The CDR3 runs to 15 residues. CDR1 and CDR2 (germline): SGHKS, YYEKEE (reference sequence).